This TCR beta chain was sequenced in a study of STAT5B mutations in CD4+ large granular lymphocyte leukemia. CDR1 and CDR2 (germline): LNHDA, SQIVND (reference sequence). V was trimmed by 3 bases and J by 2 bases, leaving 19 bases between them. CDR3 length: 17 amino acids. In the authors' methods: Productive clonotypes were detectable down to 2.59 x 10-5 frequency. Clones were read by immunoSEQ multiplex PCR, and TCRdb kept only the in-frame ones, dropping some. V, J and clone size reflect that table, while D and trimming were determined from the DNA. The data show some 20,000 clones, around 79% seen once.

This sequence was found in a human donor in good health. The sample comprised CD4+ T cells from blood buffy coats. The genes are TRBV19 and TRBJ2-5; D may be TRBD1 or TRBD2 (6 bases each). The CDR3 DNA sequence: TGTGCCAGTAGTATCCGGACAGTAGCGGAACCTCAAGAGACCCAGTACTTC. Translating gives CASSIRTVAEPQETQYF.